The rows below give T cell receptor beta chains drawn from one sample of a study of type 1 regulatory T cells. Antigen specificity for these receptors is unknown. One entry per CDR3 protein, called by TCRdb with MiXCR from the reads. This sample yields some 15,000 distinct CDR3 sequences, of which roughly an eighth are seen a single time; 15% belongs to the top ten. Sample: cultured T cells, either the whole culture or a sorted T cell fraction (not recorded which). Source of these receptors: a human donor in good health. Each CDR3 is given with its conserved first and last residue. The D gene is left open where the match is weak. Clone size appears in some rows only: once, few, many, or a class for an expanded clone.

TRBJ2-7 | TRBV7-9 | TRBD2 | NA | TGTGCCAGCAGCCCGGGACTAGCGGGAGATACCGAGCAGTACTTC | CASSPGLAGDTEQYF
TRBJ1-2 | TRBV20-1 | TRBD1 | NA | TGCAGTGCCCCAGGACAGGGCCACGGCTACACCTTC | CSAPGQGHGYTF
TRBJ1-2 | TRBV9 | NA | many | TGTGCCAGCAACAAGGACAGCTATGGCTACACCTTC | CASNKDSYGYTF
TRBJ2-5 | TRBV18 | NA | many | TGTGCCAGCTCGTCACTCACGCAGGAGACCCAGTACTTC | CASSSLTQETQYF
TRBJ2-7 | TRBV7-9 | NA | many | TGTGCCAGCAGCTTAGCCGGGGTGCGCGAGCAGTACTTC | CASSLAGVREQYF
TRBJ2-2 | TRBV6-5 | NA | many | TGTGCCAGCAGTTTTAGTCGGAACACCGGGGAGCTGTTTTTT | CASSFSRNTGELFF
TRBJ2-1 | TRBV30 | NA | many | TGTGCCCACGGACGTTTTAGTTATGAGCAGTTCTTC | CAHGRFSYEQFF
TRBJ2-6 | TRBV12-3/TRBV12-4 | NA | many | TGTGCCAGCAGCGCGGGATCTGGGGCCAACGTCCTGACTTTC | CASSAGSGANVLTF
TRBJ2-3 | TRBV9 | NA | many | TGTGCCAGCAGCCAGGGGGCTGGCGGGAGGGCTAGCACAGATACGCAGTATTTT | CASSQGAGGRASTDTQYF
TRBJ1-1 | TRBV4-2 | NA | NA | TGTGCCAGCAGCCAAACAGGGATCATGAACACTGAAGCTTTCTTT | CASSQTGIMNTEAFF
TRBJ2-5 | TRBV5-8 | TRBD2 | NA | TGTGCCAGCAGCTGGACCCGAGGTAGCGGGAGCGGTGAGACCCGGTACTTC | CASSWTRGSGSGETRYF
TRBJ1-4 | TRBV30 | NA | NA | TGTGCCTGGAGTGTACGAGATCGGAGTGGAAAACTGTTTTTT | CAWSVRDRSGKLFF
TRBJ2-5 | TRBV7-2 | NA | NA | TGTGCCAGCAGCTTAGGACGTCAGCAAGAGACCCAGTACTTC | CASSLGRQQETQYF
TRBJ1-1 | TRBV20-1 | TRBD1 | many | TGCAGTGCTCAGGGACAGGCCTGGTGGGACACTGAAGCTTTCTTT | CSAQGQAWWDTEAFF
TRBJ2-1 | TRBV7-3 | TRBD2 | medium-sized | TGTGCCAGCTCTATTAGCGGGAGCTACAATGAGCAGTTCTTC | CASSISGSYNEQFF
TRBJ2-1 | TRBV18 | NA | many | TGTGCCAGCTCACCACAGGGCCCGATCTACAATGAGCAGTTCTTC | CASSPQGPIYNEQFF
TRBJ1-2 | TRBV4-2 | NA | many | TGTGCCAGCAGCCAAGATCCGGATTTTCGCGGCTACACCTTC | CASSQDPDFRGYTF
TRBJ1-1 | TRBV7-2 | NA | many | TGTGCCAGCAGCTTAGCGCACATGAACACTGAAGCTTTCTTT | CASSLAHMNTEAFF
TRBJ2-3 | TRBV20-1 | NA | many | TGCGGTTATAGCGGAGAAAGCACAGATACGCAGTATTTT | CGYSGESTDTQYF
TRBJ2-1 | TRBV24-1 | NA | many | TGTGCCACCGAGCAGGGGAGAACCAATGAGCAGTTCTTC | CATEQGRTNEQFF
TRBJ2-7 | TRBV18 | NA | NA | TGTGCCAGCTCACCACCCTCTCAAGGGTCGCACGAGCAGTACTTC | CASSPPSQGSHEQYF
TRBJ2-2 | TRBV19 | NA | NA | TGTGCCAGTAGTATCCCCCCCCGGGGCCATTTATACACCGGGGAGCTGTTTTTT | CASSIPPRGHLYTGELFF
TRBJ2-3 | TRBV27 | NA | many | TGTGCCAGCAGTCACGGACTGGAATATACGCAGTATTTT | CASSHGLEYTQYF
TRBJ2-3 | TRBV7-3 | TRBD1 | many | TGTGCCAGCAGCTTAACGGGACAGGGGACAGATACGCAGTATTTT | CASSLTGQGTDTQYF
TRBJ1-1 | TRBV5-6 | NA | many | TGTGCCAGCACCCGGACAGCCGGCACTGAAGCTTTCTTT | CASTRTAGTEAFF
TRBJ2-2 | TRBV7-8 | NA | NA | TGTGCCAGCAGTTTGAGGCAGGGCGGAACCGGGGAGCTGTTTTTT | CASSLRQGGTGELFF
TRBJ2-2 | TRBV7-2 | NA | many | TGTGCCAGCAGCTTAGGGGGGGCCGGGGAGCTGTTTTTT | CASSLGGAGELFF
TRBJ1-1 | TRBV5-1 | NA | NA | TGCGCCAGCAGATCGGACAGGAACACTGAAGCTTTCTTT | CASRSDRNTEAFF
TRBJ2-1 | TRBV5-1 | NA | many | TGCGCCAGCAGCTTGGTGTCTAGCACCAACAATGAGCAGTTCTTC | CASSLVSSTNNEQFF
TRBJ2-7 | TRBV6-2/TRBV6-3 | NA | few | TGTGCCAGCGCCTTTAACTCCTACGAGCAGTACTTC | CASAFNSYEQYF
TRBJ2-5 | TRBV12-3/TRBV12-4 | NA | many | TGTGCCAGCAGTTTATTTGGGGGCTCAGGTCGGCAAGAGACCCAGTACTTC | CASSLFGGSGRQETQYF
TRBJ1-4 | TRBV20-1 | NA | medium-sized | TGCAGTGCTATAGGGACCTCAAATGAAAAACTGTTTTTT | CSAIGTSNEKLFF